The next 29 T cell receptor beta chains were all read from a single sample in a study of PD-L1 blockade in urothelial cancer. The assay was immunoSEQ multiplex PCR, and TCRdb's table has in-frame clones only and misses some. Seen here are tens of thousands of clones, just under 85% observed once, and the top ten hold nearly 15%. Time point here: pretreatment peripheral blood. Specimen: PBMCs, collected around atezolizumab (anti-PD-L1) treatment. The source is a man aged 80 or over with urothelial cancer.

The J gene is TRBJ2-3, the V gene TRBV4-1, with 8 bases aligning to TRBD2. Unmatched junction bases numbered 15, after V lost 1 base and J lost 6 bases. Per germline, CDR1 MGHRA and CDR2 YSYEKL. The CDR3 is 18 residues long. CDR3 sequence: CASSQVLAGGTYSDTQYF. In DNA form, the CDR3 reads TGCGCCAGCAGCCAAGTTCTTGCGGGAGGTACCTACAGTGATACGCAGTATTTT.

The chain joins TRBV30 to TRBJ1-4; 7 bases fit TRBD1. This CDR3 has 15 residues. Germline loops: CDR1 GTSNPN, CDR2 SVGIG (reference sequence). V dropped 3 bases and J dropped 6; count of bases not matched to a gene: 10. The DNA of the CDR3 is TGTGCCTGGAGCTTAACCCGGGACAGCTATGAAAAACTGTTTTTT. Its protein product is CAWSLTRDSYEKLFF.

This clone appeared once. The rearrangement links TRBV28 to TRBJ2-7; D is perhaps TRBD1 (6 bases). Trimming left V 4 bases short and J 0 bases short, with 16 bases between. This CDR3 has 16 residues. Germline CDR1 and CDR2: MDHEN and SYDVKM. The CDR3, as DNA: TGTGCCAGCAGTTCCTACTCACAGGGCCGCTCCTACGAGCAGTACTTC. Protein product: CASSSYSQGRSYEQYF.

V and J are TRBV4-2 and TRBJ2-7; 9 bases fit TRBD2. The germline CDR1 and CDR2 sequences are LGHNA and YNFKEQ. The CDR3 covers 16 residues. V shed 1 base, J shed 0 bases, and the junction held 4 bases outside the gene matches. The CDR3 DNA sequence: TGTGCCAGCAGCCAAGTCGCGGGAGGGAGCTCCTACGAGCAGTACTTC. Translated: CASSQVAGGSSYEQYF.

The gene calls are TRBV2 and TRBJ2-3; 10 nucleotides agree with TRBD2. The ends lost 5 bases at V and 4 bases at J; junction bases unmatched: 12. Germline V gene lookup returns CDR1 SNHLY and CDR2 FYNNEI. The CDR3 is 17 amino acids. CDR3: CASSLAGGRQFSDTQYF. The CDR3, as DNA: TGTGCCAGCAGTTTAGCGGGAGGCAGACAGTTCTCAGATACGCAGTATTTT.

This clone has just a few counts. This chain links TRBV7-2 with TRBJ1-5, with 8 bases identical to TRBD1. V shed 4 bases and J 2 bases; nucleotides not matched to a gene: 10. Germline V lookup: CDR1 SGHTA, CDR2 FQGNSA. This CDR3 is built from 17 residues. The CDR3 bases are TGTGCCAGCAGCTCCTTGACAGGGGAGTGGGGCAATCAGCCCCAGCATTTT. This translates into CASSSLTGEWGNQPQHF.

The V call is TRBV28, the J call TRBJ1-5; D is undetermined. The germline CDR1 and CDR2 sequences are MDHEN and SYDVKM. Trimming took off 1 base at V and 0 bases at J, with 10 bases between the two ends. The CDR3 is made up of 16 amino acids. CDR3 DNA sequence: TGTGCCAGCAGTTTATTGTCAACAGATAGCAATCAGCCCCAGCATTTT. Translated, it gives CASSLLSTDSNQPQHF.

The chain is built from TRBV4-1 and TRBJ1-2; D gene ambiguous. V lost 4 bases, J lost 8 bases, and 11 bases lay in between. The CDR3 is 12 amino acids. Germline loops: CDR1 MGHRA, CDR2 YSYEKL. In DNA, the CDR3 is TGCGCCAGCAGCCGGAGCTCCGGGGGCTACACCTTC. It specifies CASSRSSGGYTF.

V and J are TRBV12-5 and TRBJ1-3; 8 positions agree with TRBD1. Germline V gene sequence: CDR1 LGHNT, CDR2 FRNRAP. J was trimmed by 0 bases and V by 6 bases; bases with no gene match: 10. The CDR3 extends over 17 amino acids. CDR3 DNA sequence: TGTGCTAGTGGAATTATCCCCGGGACAGGCTCTGGAAACACCATATATTTT. Translating gives CASGIIPGTGSGNTIYF.

This clone has just a few counts. The rearrangement uses TRBV30 and TRBJ2-1; 9 positions match TRBD2. V lost 2 bases, J lost 8 bases, and 22 bases stayed unmatched. Germline CDR1 reads GTSNPN; CDR2 reads SVGIG (reference sequence). This CDR3 is built from 19 residues. The CDR3 protein is CAWSPLAGREFRLGDEQFF. In nucleotides, the CDR3 is TGTGCCTGGAGTCCTCTAGCGGGGCGGGAGTTTCGGCTCGGGGATGAGCAGTTCTTC.

The chain is built from TRBV4-1 and TRBJ2-5; TRBD1 is a possible D gene (6 bases). The germline gives CDR1 MGHRA, CDR2 YSYEKL. V was cut by 4 bases and J by 3 bases, with 33 bases left in between. CDR3 length: 21 amino acids. Written as DNA, the CDR3 is TGCGCCAGCAGCCGAAGATCTTTTTCTCCGGGGATTACAGGGTCGGAAGAGACCCAGTACTTC. Translation gives CASSRRSFSPGITGSEETQYF.

The rearrangement links TRBV6-1 to TRBJ2-2, with D unclear. Germline V gives CDR1 MNHNS, CDR2 SASEGT. With 5 bases removed from V and 5 bases from J, the gap between germline ends came to 6 bases. The CDR3 runs to 12 residues. The CDR3 DNA reads TGTGCCAGCAGTCCCCAAACCGGGGAGCTGTTTTTT. This sequence encodes CASSPQTGELFF.

The chain joins TRBV28 to TRBJ2-7, with a tentative D call TRBD2 (5 bases). V lost 2 bases, J lost 3 bases, and 8 bases lay in between. Germline CDR1 MDHEN, CDR2 SYDVKM. This CDR3 has 13 amino acids. CDR3 sequence: CASSLPGLYEQYF. Here the CDR3 DNA reads TGTGCCAGCAGTTTACCCGGACTCTACGAGCAGTACTTC. The variable domain in full, with the rest retrieved from reference TRBV28 and TRBJ2-7, is DVKVTQSSRYLVKRTGEKVFLECVQDMDHENMFWYRQDPGLGLRLIYFSYDVKMKEKGDIPEGYSVSREKKERFSLILESASTNQTSMYLCASSLPGLYEQYFGPGTRLTVT.

Notes on this clone: The sample contains more than one DNA sequence encoding this CDR3. The gene calls are TRBV30 and TRBJ1-2; a weak D match, TRBD1 (5 bases). Trimming stripped 0 bases from V and 0 bases from J, with 14 bases between. The CDR3 runs to 16 residues. Germline V gives CDR1 GTSNPN, CDR2 SVGIG (reference sequence). This CDR3 reads CAWSVQWQGTNYGYTF. For the CDR3, the DNA is TGTGCCTGGAGTGTACAATGGCAGGGAACTAACTATGGCTACACCTTC.

The chain joins TRBV6-6 to TRBJ2-3; D remains unclear. Germline V CDR1 and CDR2: MNHNY, SVGAGI (reference sequence). This CDR3 is 13 amino acids long. The V end was cut by 5 bases, the J end by 4 bases, with 10 bases between. The DNA for the CDR3 is TGTGCCAGCAGTGATGTGGCGGCAGATACGCAGTATTTT. Protein sequence: CASSDVAADTQYF.

V usage is TRBV7-2 and J usage is TRBJ1-4; the D gene is possibly TRBD1 (5 bases). Trimming removed 3 bases at V and 8 bases at J, with 13 bases between. CDR1 SGHTA and CDR2 FQGNSA come from the germline V gene. There are 14 residues in the CDR3. CDR3 nucleotide sequence: TGTGCCAGCAGCTTTACAGGAATCGGCGAAAAACTGTTTTTT. It is translated as CASSFTGIGEKLFF.

The chain carries TRBV15 and TRBJ1-2; perhaps TRBD1 as D (6 bases). The CDR3 consists of 17 residues. The germline CDR1 and CDR2 sequences are LNHNV and YYDKDF (reference sequence). Trimming took 1 base from V and 5 from J, leaving 20 bases between them. The CDR3 coding sequence is TGTGCCACCAGCAGAGGGGGTCAGAACAGGGACGGTTATGGCTACACCTTC. It codes for CATSRGGQNRDGYGYTF.

CDR3 region: CASSERGLAKNIQYF. The CDR3 coding sequence is TGCGCCAGCAGTGAGCGGGGATTAGCCAAAAACATTCAGTACTTC. The V call is TRBV10-2, the J call TRBJ2-4; D is perhaps TRBD2 (5 bases). CDR3 length equals 15 residues. CDR1 is WSHSY, CDR2 SAAADI, per germline. Trimming took 2 bases from V and 0 from J, leaving 8 bases between them.

Only one count was recorded for this clone. The rearrangement joins TRBV11-2 to TRBJ2-7; 10 bases are shared with TRBD2. The CDR3 runs to 18 residues. V lost 1 base, J lost 1 base, and 10 bases stayed unmatched. CDR1 and CDR2 (germline): SGHAT, FQNNGV. The CDR3 spells CASSLAASGSGRSYEQYF. CDR3 sequence (DNA): TGTGCCAGCAGCTTAGCGGCTAGCGGGAGTGGTCGATCCTACGAGCAGTACTTC.

This chain connects TRBV7-9 to TRBJ2-7; 9 bases are shared with TRBD2. The CDR3 is 16 residues long. The V gene's germline CDR1 is SEHNR and CDR2 FQNEAQ (reference sequence). V was clipped by 1 base and J by 5 bases; unmatched bases: 9. The CDR3 DNA follows: TGTGCCAGCAGCTTAGTGTCGGTAGCGGGAGCCCACGAGCAGTACTTC. It translates to CASSLVSVAGAHEQYF.

The rearrangement joins TRBV10-3 to TRBJ2-7, with TRBD2 identical over 11 bases. The CDR3 extends over 15 amino acids. J gave up 6 bases and V 6 bases, and 10 bases lay outside the gene matches. Germline V CDR1 and CDR2: ENHRY, SYGVKD. CDR3 sequence: CAIRPVAGGLGEQYF. CDR3 bases: TGTGCCATCAGGCCAGTAGCGGGAGGGCTCGGCGAGCAGTACTTC.

This chain links TRBV28 with TRBJ2-7, with D perhaps matching TRBD1 (8 bases). V lost 7 bases, J lost 0 bases, and 10 bases lay in between. This CDR3 is built from 13 residues. Germline V gene lookup returns CDR1 MDHEN and CDR2 SYDVKM. CDR3: CASNRGGSYEQYF. CDR3 nucleotides: TGTGCCAGCAACAGGGGGGGCTCCTACGAGCAGTACTTC.

This sequence joins TRBV30 and TRBJ2-5; D not certain. The ends were cut back, 0 bases at V and 6 bases at J, with 11 bases in the middle. The germline CDR1 and CDR2 sequences are GTSNPN and SVGIG (reference sequence). This CDR3 spans 13 amino acids. CDR3 coding DNA: TGTGCCTGGAGTGTAGGAGTCGGTAAGACCCAGTACTTC. Protein: CAWSVGVGKTQYF.

V and J are TRBV2 and TRBJ2-5; 8 bases align to TRBD1. The CDR3 has 16 residues. CDR1 is SNHLY, CDR2 FYNNEI, per germline. The ends lost 5 bases at V and 5 bases at J; junction bases unmatched: 13. For the CDR3, the DNA is TGTGCCAGCAGTTCAGGGACAGGAGGAGTTGCGGAGACCCAGTACTTC. As protein: CASSSGTGGVAETQYF.

The V and J genes are TRBV7-8 and TRBJ2-1, with 12 bases fitting TRBD2. V shed 1 base, J shed 0 bases, and the junction held 1 base outside the gene matches. Germline assignment: CDR1 SGHVS and CDR2 FQNEAQ. This CDR3 contains 17 residues. The CDR3 protein is CASSLGLAGVSYNEQFF. CDR3 DNA: TGTGCCAGCAGCTTAGGACTAGCGGGAGTCTCCTACAATGAGCAGTTCTTC.

The chain is built from TRBV2 and TRBJ2-1, with 7 bases matching TRBD2. The germline CDR1 and CDR2 sequences are SNHLY and FYNNEI. Unmatched junction bases numbered 8, after V lost 5 bases and J lost 1 base. CDR3 length: 16 amino acids. In nucleotides, the CDR3 is TGTGCCAGCAGTCCTTCTAGCGGAAATTCCTACAATGAGCAGTTCTTC. As protein: CASSPSSGNSYNEQFF.

The V gene is TRBV7-9, the J gene TRBJ1-1, with 7 bases matching TRBD1. Germline values: CDR1 SEHNR, CDR2 FQNEAQ (reference sequence). The CDR3 extends over 12 amino acids. Unmatched junction bases numbered 5, after V lost 2 bases and J lost 11 bases. CDR3 amino acids: CASSLTGEFAFF. CDR3 DNA sequence: TGTGCCAGCAGCTTAACAGGGGAATTTGCTTTCTTT.

The gene calls are TRBV5-6 and TRBJ2-2; TRBD1 agrees at 11 bases. Per the germline V gene, CDR1 is SGHDT and CDR2 is YYEEEE. This CDR3 has 16 amino acids. The junction had 8 bases not matched to a gene; V was cut back by 4 bases and J by 6 bases. The CDR3 DNA reads TGTGCCAGCAGCGCCGGGACAGGGGGAAGGGCCGGGGAGCTGTTTTTT. It encodes CASSAGTGGRAGELFF.

This CDR3 reads CASTVGLAGAYNEQFF. CDR3 DNA: TGTGCCAGCACCGTGGGACTAGCGGGAGCATACAATGAGCAGTTCTTC. V gene TRBV5-4 combines with J gene TRBJ2-1, with 14 bases aligning to TRBD2. V was pared by 6 bases and J by 4 bases, with 6 bases of the junction left unmatched. The germline V gene has CDR1 SGHNT and CDR2 YYREEE (reference sequence). This CDR3 is 16 amino acids long.